This is a list of T cell receptor beta chains from one sample in a study of blood T cells in healthy people across ages. One entry per CDR3 protein results from TCRdb running MiXCR on the 5' RACE reads. This sample yields some 850,000 distinct CDR3 sequences, of which roughly 25% are seen a single time; about 2.9% belongs to the top ten. The data were also submitted as part of a second study, on T cells of mothers and their children.

The sequenced material came from blood. The receptor set was obtained from a boy aged 5-17 years in good health. The CDR3 runs from the conserved cysteine through the conserved F or W. D genes are given only for firm matches. Expanded clones get a size class; other rows say once, few or many, or leave the size out.

j_gene,abundance,v_gene,d_gene,CDR3nt,CDR3aa
TRBJ2-3,-,TRBV9,TRBD1,TGTGCCAGCAGCGTAGCGAACAGGGGGGTGAATACGCAGTATTTT,CASSVANRGVNTQYF
TRBJ2-4,-,TRBV6-1,-,TGTGCCAGCAGTCAATTTGTTGCCCTAGCCAAAAACATTCAGTACTTC,CASSQFVALAKNIQYF
TRBJ1-2,-,TRBV3-1,-,TGTGCCAGCAGCCCTTTCGGTGGGGGAATCGACTATGGCTACACCTTC,CASSPFGGGIDYGYTF
TRBJ2-3,-,TRBV6-2/TRBV6-3,-,TGTGCCAGCAGCACGGGCGGGCACTCCACAGATACGCAGTATTTT,CASSTGGHSTDTQYF
TRBJ2-1,-,TRBV15,TRBD1,TGTGCCACCAGCGGGGGACAGGGGGATAATGAGCAGTTCTTC,CATSGGQGDNEQFF
TRBJ2-5,few,TRBV6-5,TRBD2,TGTGCCAGCAGTTACTCGCTAGCGGGGGGGAAAGAGACCCAGTACTTC,CASSYSLAGGKETQYF
TRBJ2-5,few,TRBV3-1,-,TGTGCCAGCAGCCAAGTTGCGGGGGCCCCCCTAAAGGCCCAGTACTTC,CASSQVAGAPLKAQYF
TRBJ2-5,-,TRBV5-1,-,TGCGCCAGCAGCTTGGGACGATTTCGAGAGACCCAGTACTTC,CASSLGRFRETQYF
TRBJ2-2,few,TRBV5-1,-,TGCGCCAGCAGCACAGGGACGACCGGGGAGCTGTTTTTT,CASSTGTTGELFF
TRBJ2-7,-,TRBV6-6,-,TGTGCCAGCAGCAACGGGGGCAGCTCCTACGAGCAGTACTTC,CASSNGGSSYEQYF
TRBJ2-4,-,TRBV15,-,TGTGCCACCACCCGGACGGGACAACTAGCCAAAAACATTCAGTACTTC,CATTRTGQLAKNIQYF
TRBJ1-3,-,TRBV10-3,-,TGTGCCATCAGTAGCGGCAGCCTCTCTGGAAACACCATATATTTT,CAISSGSLSGNTIYF
TRBJ2-3,few,TRBV11-3,TRBD2,TGTGCCAGCAGCAAGTCTAGCGGGGGCACAGATACGCAGTATTTT,CASSKSSGGTDTQYF
TRBJ2-5,once,TRBV5-1,TRBD2,TGCGCCAGCAGCTACGGGAGGACGGAGACCCAGTACTTC,CASSYGRTETQYF
TRBJ2-7,-,TRBV20-1,-,TGCAGTGCTCAAAGGGGGACCTACGAGCAGTACTTC,CSAQRGTYEQYF
TRBJ2-5,many,TRBV27,TRBD1,TGTGCCAGCAGTACCAACAGGGGGGAAGCAGAGACCCAGTACTTC,CASSTNRGEAETQYF
TRBJ2-1,-,TRBV4-2,-,TGTGCCAGCAGCCAAGAGGCTAGTCAGTTCTTC,CASSQEASQFF
TRBJ2-5,few,TRBV6-2/TRBV6-3,-,TGTGCCAGCAGTTACGCCGGGTACCAAGAGACCCAGTACTTC,CASSYAGYQETQYF
TRBJ1-4,-,TRBV29-1,-,TGCAGCGTCGCTCGGGTACGGACTAATGAAAAACTGTTTTTT,CSVARVRTNEKLFF
TRBJ2-5,-,TRBV20-1,TRBD2,TGCAGTGCGCCTCTAGCGGGGGGAGAAGAGACCCAGTACTTC,CSAPLAGGEETQYF
TRBJ1-4,few,TRBV30,-,TGTGCCTGGAGCTCCCAGGGTAATGAAAAACTGTTTTTT,CAWSSQGNEKLFF
TRBJ2-7,-,TRBV29-1,TRBD2,TGCAGCGTTGGAGGGAGCGGGGGAGCCGGGTCCTACGAGCAGTACTTC,CSVGGSGGAGSYEQYF
TRBJ1-4,few,TRBV9,-,TGTGCCAGCAGCGCCCGTCCGGGCATATCTGAAAAACTGTTTTTT,CASSARPGISEKLFF
TRBJ2-2,-,TRBV6-1,-,TGTGCCAGCAGTGACCTGGACGATGCGAACACCGGGGAGCTGTTTTTT,CASSDLDDANTGELFF
TRBJ2-6,-,TRBV7-8,-,TGTGCCAGCAGCTTAGAATTGCGGACTGGGGCCAACGTCCTGACTTTC,CASSLELRTGANVLTF
TRBJ2-2,-,TRBV3-1,-,TGTGCCAGCAGTCCGACCGTGAACACCGGGGAGCTGTTTTTT,CASSPTVNTGELFF
TRBJ1-2,-,TRBV27,TRBD1,TGTGCCAGCAGTTCAACAGGGGGCGCTAACTATGGCTACACCTTC,CASSSTGGANYGYTF
TRBJ1-4,-,TRBV28,-,TGTGCCAGCAGTTTAAACGCAGGGCCTAGGGAAAAACCGTTTTTT,CASSLNAGPREKPFF
TRBJ1-4,few,TRBV14,-,TGTGCCAGCAGTAAGGTTGTAGAAAAACTGTTTTTT,CASSKVVEKLFF
TRBJ2-5,few,TRBV7-9,-,TGTGCCAGCAGCTTAGGTCCAACAGCCTTGTACTTC,CASSLGPTALYF
TRBJ2-5,-,TRBV9,-,TGTGCCAGCAGCGTAGGGGGGCTTTGGCAAGAGACCCAGTACTTC,CASSVGGLWQETQYF
TRBJ2-1,many,TRBV5-1,TRBD1,TGCGCCAGCAGCTTGACAGGGGGCTTAAACAATGAGCAGTTCTTC,CASSLTGGLNNEQFF
TRBJ1-2,-,TRBV2,-,TGTGCCAGAAGCGTATTGGGCAGGAACTATGGCTACACCTTC,CARSVLGRNYGYTF
TRBJ2-1,few,TRBV7-9,-,TGTGCCAGCAGCTTAGAGGGCAGCCGGCGGAATGAGCAGTTCTTC,CASSLEGSRRNEQFF
TRBJ2-5,-,TRBV3-1,-,TGTGCCAGCAGCCACCTCGGAGGGGAGACCCAGTACTTC,CASSHLGGETQYF
TRBJ2-7,-,TRBV28,-,TGTGCCAGCAGACCGCCCGGCAGGGGTAAGATCTTCGAGCAGTACTTC,CASRPPGRGKIFEQYF
TRBJ1-6,-,TRBV7-3,TRBD1,TGTGCCAGCAGCCTCACGACAGGGAATAATTCACCCCTCCACTTT,CASSLTTGNNSPLHF
TRBJ2-4,few,TRBV28,-,TGTGCCAGCAGTCTAATGACAGGCTCCAAAAACATTCAGTACTTC,CASSLMTGSKNIQYF
TRBJ2-1,few,TRBV12-3/TRBV12-4,-,TGTGCCAGCACCTCTAGAGGGGCCGAGCAGTTCTTC,CASTSRGAEQFF
TRBJ2-7,-,TRBV6-1,TRBD2,TGTGCCAGCCTCCTAGCGGGGGGGATCTACGAGCAGTACTTC,CASLLAGGIYEQYF
TRBJ2-7,-,TRBV14,TRBD1,TGTGCCAGCAGCCTCCGGGACAGGGTTTTTCCTTACGAGCAGTACTTC,CASSLRDRVFPYEQYF
TRBJ2-5,-,TRBV11-1,TRBD2,TGTGCCAGCAGCTTCGTCCTAGCGGGGAATCAAGAGACCCAGTACTTC,CASSFVLAGNQETQYF
TRBJ2-5,few,TRBV5-1,TRBD2,TGCGCCAGCAGCTTCTCTGCGGGGAGGGGAGAGACCCAGTACTTC,CASSFSAGRGETQYF
TRBJ1-5,-,TRBV20-1,-,TGTAGTGCTAGAGAATCGGGACTTACAGGCCAGCATTTT,CSARESGLTGQHF
TRBJ2-1,few,TRBV6-6,-,TGTGCCAGCTGCGGGGAGTCCTACAATGAGCAGTTCTTC,CASCGESYNEQFF
TRBJ2-5,few,TRBV2,-,TGTGCCAGCAGTGAAACACGCCAAGAGACCCAGTACTTC,CASSETRQETQYF
TRBJ2-1,few,TRBV20-1,-,TGCAGTGCTAGAGATTGGGCAGGTAGAAGGAATGAGCAGTTCTTC,CSARDWAGRRNEQFF
TRBJ1-2,few,TRBV7-9,-,TGTGCCAGCAGCTTATCCAGCTTGTCGGCTTCTAACTATGGCTACACCTTC,CASSLSSLSASNYGYTF
TRBJ2-5,-,TRBV6-1,TRBD2,TGTGCCAGCAAGCTGATAGCGGGGGGGCTTGAGACCCAGTACTTC,CASKLIAGGLETQYF
TRBJ2-2,few,TRBV12-3/TRBV12-4,TRBD2,TGTGCCAGCAGAGTTAGCGGGGGGGCGGGCACCGGGGAGCTGCTTTTT,CASRVSGGAGTGELLF